This TCR beta chain emerged from a study of blood T cell repertoires in COVID-19. Data came from immunoSEQ multiplex PCR; TCRdb stores just in-frame clones and leaves some out. The repertoire consists of hundreds of thousands of clones, with around four fifths occurring once and the leading ten covering under 3%. Germline loops: CDR1 ENHRY, CDR2 SYGVKD. The CDR3 spans 17 residues. V shed 0 bases and J 4 bases; nucleotides not matched to a gene: 10. This clone counts as medium-sized. V usage is TRBV10-3 and J usage is TRBJ1-2, with TRBD1 matching 8 bases. The sample consisted of peripheral blood. This clonotype was obtained from a woman in her thirties or forties with active or convalescent COVID-19. The CDR3 spells CAISESGTGPPGYGYTF. CDR3 in DNA: TGTGCCATCAGTGAGTCCGGGACAGGTCCACCTGGCTATGGCTACACCTTC.